Below are 7 T cell receptor beta chains sequenced from a single sample in a study of cytomegalovirus exposure and HLA in healthy donors. In the PCR, 60 Vbeta and 13 Jbeta primers were used. The repertoire was sequenced with immunoSEQ multiplex PCR; TCRdb's copy has only in-frame clones and lacks some. This table has 120,000 or so clones, 65% to 80% appearing once. The sequenced material came from PBMCs. The source is a man aged 30 to 45 in good health and CMV-seronegative.

The rearrangement links TRBV6-1 to TRBJ2-7; the D gene is possibly TRBD1 (6 bases). This CDR3 spans 15 amino acids. The V gene lost 0 bases and the J gene lost 4 bases, with 13 bases spanning the gap. CDR1 is MNHNS and CDR2 is SASEGT in the germline V gene. The CDR3 sequence is CASSEAAGRGYEQYF. In DNA form, the CDR3 reads TGTGCCAGCAGTGAAGCTGCTGGCAGGGGTTACGAGCAGTACTTC.

J is TRBJ2-7 and V is TRBV18; perhaps TRBD1 as D (7 bases). Per the germline V gene, CDR1 is KGHSH and CDR2 is LQKENI. Trimming shortened V by 6 bases and J by 3 bases, and 15 bases separated the two germline ends. The CDR3 is 14 residues long. The chain's CDR3 is CASSLGGQIYEQYF. CDR3 bases: TGTGCCAGCTCCCTGGGGGGACAGATCTACGAGCAGTACTTC.

This clone showed up just a few times. The J gene is TRBJ2-2, the V gene TRBV5-1; possible D gene TRBD2, 6 bases. The CDR3 extends over 17 amino acids. Germline CDR1 is SGHRS and CDR2 is YFSETQ. Trimming stripped 0 bases from V and 4 bases from J, with 16 bases between. CDR3 DNA sequence: TGCGCCAGCAGCTTGGGTCGGGCTAGCGCGACCACCGGGGAGCTGTTTTTT. As protein: CASSLGRASATTGELFF.

The chain has TRBV5-6 and TRBJ1-1; D unclear. Trimming cost V 0 bases and J 4 bases, with 10 bases left between them. Germline CDR1 and CDR2: SGHDT and YYEEEE. This CDR3 spans 14 amino acids. The CDR3 spells CASSLVSGGTEAFF. CDR3 coding DNA: TGTGCCAGCAGCTTGGTATCTGGAGGCACTGAAGCTTTCTTT.

This chain uses TRBV28 with TRBJ2-7; possible D gene TRBD1, 6 bases. The CDR3 is 16 residues long. Trimming shortened V by 8 bases and J by 0 bases, and 20 bases separated the two germline ends. Germline values: CDR1 MDHEN, CDR2 SYDVKM. The CDR3 DNA is TGTGCCAGCCGTGACTCCGGGACAACGAGCTCCTACGAGCAGTACTTC. It specifies CASRDSGTTSSYEQYF.

The chain combines TRBV7-3 with TRBJ2-5; 7 bases align to TRBD1. CDR1 and CDR2 (germline): SGHTA, FQGTGA. CDR3 length: 15 residues. J gave up 5 bases and V 3 bases, and 9 bases lay outside the gene matches. CDR3 loop: CASSFNGQVGETQYF. The CDR3, as DNA: TGTGCCAGCAGCTTTAACGGACAGGTTGGGGAGACCCAGTACTTC.

The gene calls are TRBV7-3 and TRBJ1-3, with TRBD1 as a possible D gene (6 bases). CDR1 and CDR2 (germline): SGHTA, FQGTGA. This CDR3 has 16 residues. Trimming stripped 5 bases from V and 2 bases from J, with 16 bases between. CDR3 coding DNA: TGTGCCAGCAGCCCGACAGGATCCTCGACTGGAAACACCATATATTTT. Residues: CASSPTGSSTGNTIYF. The variable domain in full, with the rest retrieved from reference TRBV7-3 and TRBJ1-3, is GAGVSQTPSNKVTEKGKYVELRCDPISGHTALYWYRQSLGQGPEFLIYFQGTGAADDSGLPNDRFFAVRPEGSVSTLKIQRTERGDSAVYLCASSPTGSSTGNTIYFGEGSWLTVV.